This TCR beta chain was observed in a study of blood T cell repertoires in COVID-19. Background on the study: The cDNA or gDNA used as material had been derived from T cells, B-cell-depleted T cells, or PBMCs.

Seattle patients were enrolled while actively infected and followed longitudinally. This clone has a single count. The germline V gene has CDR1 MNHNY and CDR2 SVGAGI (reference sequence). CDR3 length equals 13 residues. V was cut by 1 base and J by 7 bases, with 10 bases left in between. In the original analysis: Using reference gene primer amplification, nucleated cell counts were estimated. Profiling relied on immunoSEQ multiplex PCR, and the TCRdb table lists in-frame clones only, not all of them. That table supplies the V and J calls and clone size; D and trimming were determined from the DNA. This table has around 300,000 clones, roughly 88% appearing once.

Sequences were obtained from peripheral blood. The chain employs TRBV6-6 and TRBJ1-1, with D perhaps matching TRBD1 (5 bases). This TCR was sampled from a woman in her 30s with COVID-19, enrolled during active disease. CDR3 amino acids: CASSYYDSVEAFF. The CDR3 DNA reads TGTGCCAGCAGTTACTACGACAGTGTTGAAGCTTTCTTT.